The rows below give T cell receptor beta chains drawn from one sample of a study of long-term antiretroviral therapy in people with HIV. Only in-frame clones appear in the TCRdb table, and some are missing; sequencing was by immunoSEQ multiplex PCR. The data hold around 13,000 clones, with roughly 78% observed a single time. The source was unsorted PBMCs, collected 3.2 years before starting antiretroviral therapy. Receptor source: a man aged 35 to 55 with HIV. The CDR3 runs from the conserved cysteine through the conserved F or W. Each record gives: clone size, V gene, J gene, D gene, CDR3 protein, CDR3 DNA. A D gene is named only where the DNA matches it firmly. Rows may omit the clone size; those that give it use once, few, many or a size class.

size: NA
V: TRBV7-2
J: TRBJ1-2
D: NA
CDR3: CASSRWTFGYTF
DNA: TGTGCCAGCAGCCGCTGGACGTTTGGCTACACCTTC

size: NA
V: TRBV18
J: TRBJ2-6
D: NA
CDR3: CASSPQRARTGANVLTF
DNA: TGTGCCAGCTCACCTCAAAGGGCCCGCACTGGGGCCAACGTCCTGACTTTC

size: NA
V: TRBV30
J: TRBJ2-3
D: TRBD2
CDR3: CAWTSGDTDTQYF
DNA: TGTGCCTGGACTAGCGGGGATACAGATACGCAGTATTTT

size: once
V: TRBV13
J: TRBJ1-1
D: TRBD1
CDR3: CASSLGQLNTEAFF
DNA: TGTGCCAGCAGCCTGGGACAGCTGAACACTGAAGCTTTCTTT

size: once
V: TRBV6-1
J: TRBJ1-5
D: NA
CDR3: CASSETRQPQHF
DNA: TGTGCCAGCAGTGAAACCCGGCAGCCCCAGCATTTT

size: NA
V: TRBV19
J: TRBJ2-7
D: NA
CDR3: CASSSQGRKDEQYF
DNA: TGTGCCAGTAGTTCACAGGGTAGAAAGGACGAGCAGTACTTC

size: NA
V: TRBV5-1
J: TRBJ1-1
D: TRBD1
CDR3: CASRVVGSLTGRKDTEAFF
DNA: TGCGCCAGCAGGGTGGTAGGTAGTTTGACAGGGAGAAAAGACACTGAAGCTTTCTTT

size: NA
V: TRBV10-3
J: TRBJ2-7
D: TRBD1
CDR3: CAITRTGSTYEQYF
DNA: TGTGCCATCACCCGGACAGGGTCCACCTACGAGCAGTACTTC

size: NA
V: TRBV6-1
J: TRBJ1-5
D: TRBD1
CDR3: CASSVQGAYGNQPQHF
DNA: TGTGCCAGCAGTGTCCAGGGGGCTTACGGCAATCAGCCCCAGCATTTT

size: NA
V: TRBV5-6
J: TRBJ2-2
D: TRBD1
CDR3: CASSLRGTGVTGELFF
DNA: TGTGCCAGCAGCTTGAGAGGGACAGGGGTAACCGGGGAGCTGTTTTTT

size: NA
V: TRBV27
J: TRBJ2-7
D: TRBD2
CDR3: CASRGTSAGEQYF
DNA: TGTGCCAGCAGAGGGACTAGCGCCGGGGAGCAGTACTTC

size: NA
V: TRBV7-8
J: TRBJ2-7
D: NA
CDR3: CASSAEIYEQYF
DNA: TGTGCCAGCAGCGCCGAGATCTACGAGCAGTACTTC

size: NA
V: TRBV2
J: TRBJ1-5
D: NA
CDR3: CATQGWLNQPQHF
DNA: TGTGCCACCCAAGGTTGGCTTAATCAGCCCCAGCATTTT

size: NA
V: TRBV6-5
J: TRBJ1-4
D: NA
CDR3: CASSFLGPALGEKLFF
DNA: TGTGCCAGCAGTTTCTTGGGACCTGCGTTGGGTGAAAAACTGTTTTTT

size: NA
V: TRBV6-6
J: TRBJ1-6
D: TRBD1
CDR3: CASSYSGQPNSPLHF
DNA: TGTGCCAGCAGTTACTCGGGACAGCCGAATTCACCCCTCCACTTT

size: few
V: TRBV10-1
J: TRBJ2-1
D: NA
CDR3: CASLTTYNEQFF
DNA: TGCGCCAGCCTTACTACCTACAATGAGCAGTTCTTC

size: NA
V: TRBV6-6
J: TRBJ1-3
D: TRBD1
CDR3: CASSIRQGDTIYF
DNA: TGTGCCAGCAGCATCAGACAGGGCGACACCATATATTTT

size: few
V: TRBV19
J: TRBJ2-7
D: TRBD1
CDR3: CASGGQANSYEQYF
DNA: TGTGCCAGTGGGGGACAGGCAAACTCCTACGAGCAGTACTTC

size: NA
V: TRBV2
J: TRBJ2-1
D: NA
CDR3: CASSAGAFYNEQFF
DNA: TGTGCCAGTTCGGCGGGGGCATTTTACAATGAGCAGTTCTTC

size: NA
V: TRBV4-1
J: TRBJ2-1
D: TRBD2
CDR3: CASSPLAGEKNEQFF
DNA: TGCGCCAGCAGCCCACTAGCGGGGGAGAAGAATGAGCAGTTCTTC

size: NA
V: TRBV6-6
J: TRBJ1-4
D: NA
CDR3: CASSWREKLFF
DNA: TGTGCCAGCAGTTGGCGTGAAAAACTGTTTTTT

size: NA
V: TRBV4-2
J: TRBJ2-3
D: NA
CDR3: CASSQDSIDTDTQYF
DNA: TGTGCCAGCAGCCAAGATAGCATCGACACAGATACGCAGTATTTT

size: few
V: TRBV4-2
J: TRBJ1-3
D: NA
CDR3: CASSLEGGPGNTIYF
DNA: TGTGCCAGCAGCCTGGAGGGGGGCCCTGGAAACACCATATATTTT

size: NA
V: TRBV13
J: TRBJ1-6
D: NA
CDR3: CASSLGLTSYNSPLHF
DNA: TGTGCCAGCAGCTTAGGCCTCACAAGCTATAATTCACCCCTCCACTTT

size: NA
V: TRBV7-9
J: TRBJ2-3
D: TRBD1
CDR3: CASSFLTGPDTQYF
DNA: TGTGCCAGCAGCTTCCTGACAGGGCCAGATACGCAGTATTTT

size: NA
V: TRBV25-1
J: TRBJ2-5
D: NA
CDR3: CASSEFRGGEETQYF
DNA: TGTGCCAGCAGTGAATTCAGGGGGGGGGAAGAGACCCAGTACTTC